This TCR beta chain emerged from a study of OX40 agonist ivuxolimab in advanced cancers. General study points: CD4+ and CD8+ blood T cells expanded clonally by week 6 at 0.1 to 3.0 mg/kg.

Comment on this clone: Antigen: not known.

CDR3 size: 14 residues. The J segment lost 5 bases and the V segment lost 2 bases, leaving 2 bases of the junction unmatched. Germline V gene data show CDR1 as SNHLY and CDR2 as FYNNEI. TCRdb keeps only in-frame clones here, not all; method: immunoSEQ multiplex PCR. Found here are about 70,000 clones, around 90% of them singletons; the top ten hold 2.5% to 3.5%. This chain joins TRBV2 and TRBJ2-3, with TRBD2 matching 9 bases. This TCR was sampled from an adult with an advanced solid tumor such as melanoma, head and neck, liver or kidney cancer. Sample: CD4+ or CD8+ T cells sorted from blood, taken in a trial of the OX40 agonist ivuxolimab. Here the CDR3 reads CASSELRGGDTQYF. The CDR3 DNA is TGTGCCAGCAGTGAATTGCGGGGGGGAGATACGCAGTATTTT.